Following are 9 T cell receptor beta chains from one sample sequenced in a study of T-cell memory formation after mild COVID-19. From the 5' RACE reads, TCRdb called clonotypes with MiXCR, one entry per CDR3 protein. The sample gives roughly 300,000 distinct CDR3 sequences, less than 9.5% of which show up once; 22% is in the top ten. Sequencing was done on a sample of PBMCs or a T cell subset sorted from them (not recorded which). The receptors were sampled from a man aged 18 to 30 who had mild COVID-19 (a few samples of this study predate the infection). Cell type and time point are not known.

The chain carries TRBV7-6 and TRBJ1-2; weak D call: TRBD1 (5 bases). V was clipped by 5 bases and J by 5 bases, with 15 bases between them. The CDR3 length is 14 residues. Germline V CDR1 and CDR2: SGHVS, FNYEAQ. CDR3 amino acids: CASSRGGTEYGYTF. The CDR3 nucleotides read TGTGCCAGCAGCCGAGGCGGGACGGAATATGGCTACACCTTC. The full variable domain, its missing parts supplied by reference TRBV7-6 and TRBJ1-2, is GAGVSQSPRYKVTKRGQDVALRCDPISGHVSLYWYRQALGQGPEFLTYFNYEAQQDKSGLPNDRFSAERPEGSISTLTIQRTEQRDSAMYRCASSRGGTEYGYTFGSGTRLTVV.

The chain is built from TRBV12-3 or TRBV12-4 and TRBJ2-2; 8 bases are a match to TRBD1. Germline trimming cut 8 bases from V and 1 base from J; bases unmatched to any gene: 12. CDR3 size: 17 residues. The CDR3 spells CASGPPWGQENTGELFF. DNA for the CDR3: TGTGCCAGCGGCCCACCGTGGGGACAGGAGAACACCGGGGAGCTGTTTTTT.

This clonotype has just a few counts. The chain links TRBV4-1 to TRBJ1-6; D ambiguous. The germline gives CDR1 MGHRA, CDR2 YSYEKL. The V end lost 2 bases, the J end lost 7 bases, and 6 bases lay between the germline ends. CDR3 size: 13 residues. DNA of the CDR3: TGCGCCAGCAGCCAATTTAGGAATTCACCCCTCCACTTT. The encoded protein is CASSQFRNSPLHF.

This clonotype was detected a few times. This chain uses TRBV24-1 with TRBJ2-3, with 10 nucleotides matching TRBD2. This CDR3 is built from 16 residues. The V gene's germline CDR1 is KGHDR and CDR2 SFDVKD. The ends lost 4 bases at V and 2 bases at J; junction bases unmatched: 5. CDR3 nucleotides: TGTGCCACCAGTGACCCTAGCGGGGGAACCACAGATACGCAGTATTTT. It yields the protein CATSDPSGGTTDTQYF.

This clonotype has a handful of counts. The chain joins TRBV7-3 to TRBJ2-1; 13 bases map to TRBD2. The CDR3 is made up of 16 amino acids. Trimming removed 5 bases from V and 6 bases from J; junction bases left unmatched: 7. Germline V lookup: CDR1 SGHTA, CDR2 FQGTGA. CDR3 sequence reads: CASSPKLAGGFNEQFF. CDR3 nucleotides: TGTGCCAGCAGCCCCAAACTAGCGGGGGGGTTCAATGAGCAGTTCTTC. Variable domain in full (rest from reference TRBV7-3 and TRBJ2-1): GAGVSQTPSNKVTEKGKYVELRCDPISGHTALYWYRQSLGQGPEFLIYFQGTGAADDSGLPNDRFFAVRPEGSVSTLKIQRTERGDSAVYLCASSPKLAGGFNEQFFGPGTRLTVL.

This clonotype was seen a few times. A junction boundary mismatches the germline segment, possibly from a read error. J is TRBJ1-3 and V is TRBV7-2; TRBD1 might be the D (5 bases). This CDR3 comprises 13 residues. CDR1 SGHTA and CDR2 FQGNSA come from the germline V gene. The CDR3, as DNA: TGTGCCAGCAGCTCTAATCAAGGGCTTCACAGGATTTTT. This gives the protein CASSSNQGLHRIF.

This rearrangement joins TRBV7-8 to TRBJ2-2, with D perhaps TRBD1 (5 bases). Trimming left V 1 base short and J 3 bases short, with 18 bases between. Germline V gene data show CDR1 as SGHVS and CDR2 as FQNEAQ. The CDR3 loop spans 18 amino acids. The CDR3 sequence is CASSLVAGRGIYTGELFF. In DNA form, the CDR3 reads TGTGCCAGCAGCTTAGTGGCAGGGCGAGGTATCTACACCGGGGAGCTGTTTTTT. The variable domain in full, completed from reference TRBV7-8 and TRBJ2-2, reads GAGVSQSPRYKVAKRGQDVALRCDPISGHVSLFWYQQALGQGPEFLTYFQNEAQLDKSGLPSDRFFAERPEGSVSTLKIQRTQQEDSAVYLCASSLVAGRGIYTGELFFGEGSRLTVL.

V usage is TRBV5-1 and J usage is TRBJ1-2; D gene uncertain. Trimming took 4 bases from V and 8 from J, leaving 15 bases between them. This CDR3 has 13 residues. Germline V gene data show CDR1 as SGHRS and CDR2 as YFSETQ. The CDR3 DNA sequence: TGCGCCAGCAGCCTCGGACGAAGCGACGGCTACACCTTC. Protein sequence: CASSLGRSDGYTF.

In this sample, this clonotype turned up many times. At one of its ends the junction is not consistent with the germline gene, which may arise from a read error. The chain carries TRBV5-1 and TRBJ2-3; D remains ambiguous. In germline, CDR1 is SGHRS, CDR2 YFSETQ. The CDR3 is 11 residues long. The CDR3 sequence is CASSLDDTQYF. CDR3 coding DNA: TGTGCCAGCAGCTTAGACGATACGCAGTATTTT.